Presented here are 9 T cell receptor beta chains from one specimen sequenced in a study of blood T cells in healthy people across ages. A second PCR, run for 7 to 11 cycles, used a sample-barcoded 5' primer plus a J-beta primer mix. TCRdb reprocessed the 5' RACE reads with MiXCR, giving one entry per CDR3 protein. This table holds 780,000 or so distinct CDR3 sequences, roughly three fifths found once. Source material: blood. These TCRs come from a man aged 40-50 years in good health.

This clonotype was seen a few times. The CDR3 region is CSASRGSAYNEQFF. For the CDR3, the DNA is TGCAGTGCTAGTCGTGGGAGCGCCTACAATGAGCAGTTCTTC. The chain employs TRBV20-1 and TRBJ2-1, with D maybe TRBD2 (5 bases). Germline V lookup: CDR1 DFQATT, CDR2 SNEGSKA (reference sequence). CDR3 size: 14 residues. The V end was cut by 3 bases, the J end by 2 bases, with 11 bases between.

V and J are TRBV5-1 and TRBJ1-1, with 7 positions matching TRBD1. The length of the CDR3 is 14 residues. CDR1 is SGHRS and CDR2 is YFSETQ in the germline V gene. The V segment lost 3 bases and the J segment 3 bases; nucleotides outside the gene matches: 5. The CDR3 loop reads CASSSTGRDTEAFF. CDR3 sequence (DNA): TGCGCCAGCAGCTCGACAGGGCGAGACACTGAAGCTTTCTTT.

The V and J genes are TRBV20-1 and TRBJ2-1; 8 nucleotides align to TRBD2. The J call may not be correct, given that the DNA end is closer to TRBJ2-7. Germline loops: CDR1 DFQATT, CDR2 SNEGSKA (reference sequence). The CDR3 runs 13 residues. DNA of the CDR3: TGCAGCGCCCCCGGGACTAGGTTCGACGAGCAGTACTTC. Translating gives CSAPGTRFDEQYF.

V and J are TRBV6-6 and TRBJ2-7, with TRBD1 matching 12 bases. V gave up 0 bases and J gave up 7 bases; unmatched junction bases: 4. CDR3 length equals 15 residues. Germline V gene lookup returns CDR1 MNHNY and CDR2 SVGAGI (reference sequence). The CDR3 DNA follows: TGTGCCAGCAGTTACTCCAGGGACAGGGGGCGAGAGCAGTACTTC. Protein sequence: CASSYSRDRGREQYF.

The chain combines TRBV7-2 with TRBJ2-5; TRBD2 agrees at 8 bases. Germline trimming cut 3 bases from V and 3 bases from J; bases unmatched to any gene: 12. Germline V gene lookup returns CDR1 SGHTA and CDR2 FQGNSA. The CDR3 loop spans 17 amino acids. The CDR3 sequence: CASSFAAISGVKETQYF. The CDR3 bases are TGTGCCAGCAGCTTTGCCGCTATTAGCGGGGTCAAAGAGACCCAGTACTTC.

The table lists this clonotype with a few counts. This chain connects TRBV27 to TRBJ2-7; D uncertain. The CDR3 is 12 amino acids. Germline CDR1 MNHEY, CDR2 SMNVEV (reference sequence). The V gene lost 3 bases and the J gene lost 9 bases, with 12 bases spanning the gap. The CDR3 here is CASSLTPQRQYF. In DNA form, the CDR3 reads TGTGCCAGCAGTTTGACCCCACAGCGGCAGTACTTC.

The chain joins TRBV24-1 to TRBJ2-7; D unresolved. Germline CDR1 is KGHDR and CDR2 is SFDVKD. The CDR3 totals 12 residues. V was clipped by 1 base and J by 3 bases, with 3 bases between them. CDR3 nucleotide sequence: TGTGCCACCAGTGATTTTGGCTACGAGCAGTACTTC. This translates into CATSDFGYEQYF.

The V and J genes are TRBV4-2 and TRBJ1-2; unclear D gene. Trimming left V 0 bases short and J 3 bases short, with 8 bases between. CDR3 length: 14 amino acids. Germline loops: CDR1 LGHNA, CDR2 YNFKEQ. CDR3 in DNA: TGTGCCAGCAGCCAAGATTTGGGCTACTATGGCTACACCTTC. It yields the protein CASSQDLGYYGYTF.

This clonotype was seen only once. J is TRBJ2-4 and V is TRBV9, with 12 bases identical to TRBD1. Germline V lookup: CDR1 SGDLS, CDR2 YYNGEE. Unmatched junction bases numbered 12, after V lost 4 bases and J lost 13 bases. CDR3 length equals 15 residues. The CDR3 nucleotides are TGTGCCAGCAGCCCGGGACAGGGGGCAAGAGGGGAGCAGTACTTC. It yields the protein CASSPGQGARGEQYF.